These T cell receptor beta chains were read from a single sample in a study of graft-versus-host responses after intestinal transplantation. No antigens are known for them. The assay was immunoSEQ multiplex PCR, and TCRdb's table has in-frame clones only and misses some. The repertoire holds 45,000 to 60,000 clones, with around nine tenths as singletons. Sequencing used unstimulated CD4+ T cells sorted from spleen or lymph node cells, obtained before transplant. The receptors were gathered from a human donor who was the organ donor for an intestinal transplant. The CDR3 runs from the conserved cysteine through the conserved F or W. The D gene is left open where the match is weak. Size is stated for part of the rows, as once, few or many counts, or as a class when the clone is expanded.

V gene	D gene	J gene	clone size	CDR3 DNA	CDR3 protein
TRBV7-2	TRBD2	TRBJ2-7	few	TGTGCCAGCAGCCAGGGACTAGTCTACGAGCAGTACTTC	CASSQGLVYEQYF
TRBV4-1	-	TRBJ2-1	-	TGCGCCAGCAGCCCTAGAGCGGGACAGATCCTTTACAATGAGCAGTTCTTC	CASSPRAGQILYNEQFF
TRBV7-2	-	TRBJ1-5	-	TGTGCCACCGGGGGGGCCCAGCCCCAGCATTTT	CATGGAQPQHF
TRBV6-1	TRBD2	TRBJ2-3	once	TGTGCCAGCAGTGAAGCGGGGGGAGGGTACACAGATACGCAGTATTTT	CASSEAGGGYTDTQYF
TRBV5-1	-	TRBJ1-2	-	TGCGCCAGCAGACCCGGGACACTAAGTCACTATGGCTACACCTTC	CASRPGTLSHYGYTF
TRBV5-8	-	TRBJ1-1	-	TGTGCCAGCAGCTTGGTTTACAGTGGGCTTGAAGCTTTCTTT	CASSLVYSGLEAFF
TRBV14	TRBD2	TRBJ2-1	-	TGTGCCAGCAGCCAAGTCGGCGGGAGCTCCTACAATGAGCAGTTCTTC	CASSQVGGSSYNEQFF
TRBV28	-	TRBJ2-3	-	TGTGCCAGCAGTCAACTGGCGGGGAGCACAGATACGCAGTATTTT	CASSQLAGSTDTQYF
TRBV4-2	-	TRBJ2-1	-	TGTGCCAGCAGCCAAGGCCCGGGGCGCTGGGATGAGCAGTTCTTC	CASSQGPGRWDEQFF
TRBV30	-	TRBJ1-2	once	TGTGCCTGGAACGGTCATTATGGCTACACCTTC	CAWNGHYGYTF
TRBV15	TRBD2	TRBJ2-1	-	TGTGCCACCAGCAGAGGGACCCGGGGGGATGAGCAGTTCTTC	CATSRGTRGDEQFF
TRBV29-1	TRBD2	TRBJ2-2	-	TGCAGCGTGGGACTAGCGGGGAACACCGGGGAGCTGTTTTTT	CSVGLAGNTGELFF
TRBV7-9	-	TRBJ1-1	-	TGTGCCAGCAGCTTAGCCGGCTCGGAGGGGCGCACTGAAGCTTTCTTT	CASSLAGSEGRTEAFF
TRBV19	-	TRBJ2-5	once	TGTGCCAGTAGTCTCGGTAGAGGCCAAGAGACCCAGTACTTC	CASSLGRGQETQYF
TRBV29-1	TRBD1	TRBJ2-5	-	TGCAGCGCTCGGACAGGGGGCAAAGAGACCCAGTACTTC	CSARTGGKETQYF
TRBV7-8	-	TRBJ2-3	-	TGTGCCAGCAGCCACCGCGACGCGGGGACAGATACGCAGTATTTT	CASSHRDAGTDTQYF
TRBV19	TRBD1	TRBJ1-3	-	TGTGCCAGTAACCCCGGGACAGTACTCACTGGAAACACCATATATTTT	CASNPGTVLTGNTIYF
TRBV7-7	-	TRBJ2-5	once	TGTGCCAGCAGCGCGCAGCGGGTACCGGGGGAGACCCAGTACTTC	CASSAQRVPGETQYF
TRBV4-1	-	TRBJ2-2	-	TGCGCCAGCAGCCAAGTAACACGGACGAACACCGGGGAGCTGTTTTTT	CASSQVTRTNTGELFF
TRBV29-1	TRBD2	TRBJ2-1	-	TGCAGCGTTGAACGTACTAGCGGGAAAAATGAGCAGTTCTTC	CSVERTSGKNEQFF
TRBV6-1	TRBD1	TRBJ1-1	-	TGTGCCAGCAGTGGACAAGGACAGGGGAGAAAGAACACTGAAGCTTTCTTT	CASSGQGQGRKNTEAFF
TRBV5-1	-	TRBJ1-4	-	TGCGCCAGCAGCTTGGCGGGACTGGGGGAAAAACTGTTTTTT	CASSLAGLGEKLFF
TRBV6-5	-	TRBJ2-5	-	TGTGCCAGCAGCCTGGGGGGTGTCGAGACCCAGTACTTC	CASSLGGVETQYF
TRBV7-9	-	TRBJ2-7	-	TGTGCCAGCAGCTTAGTAGGGGACAACTACGAGCAGTACTTC	CASSLVGDNYEQYF
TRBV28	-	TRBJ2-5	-	TGTGCCAGCAGCCTGGCGTCAGGTGGAGAGACCCAGTACTTC	CASSLASGGETQYF
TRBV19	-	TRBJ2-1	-	TGTGCCAGTAGTATAGAAGCTCCCAAACCCTTCTACAATGAGCAGTTCTTC	CASSIEAPKPFYNEQFF
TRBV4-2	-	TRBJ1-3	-	TGTGCCAGCAGCCAAATAGGGGGAAACACCATATATTTT	CASSQIGGNTIYF
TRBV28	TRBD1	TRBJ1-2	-	TGTGCCAGCAGTTACAGGGGGCTAGTCTATGGCTACACCTTC	CASSYRGLVYGYTF
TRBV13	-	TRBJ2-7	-	TGTGCCAGCAGCCCCGGGGCAGGACAATCCTACGAGCAGTACTTC	CASSPGAGQSYEQYF
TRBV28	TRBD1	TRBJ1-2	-	TGTGCCAGCAGTTTATGGGACAGGATGAACTATGGCTACACCTTC	CASSLWDRMNYGYTF
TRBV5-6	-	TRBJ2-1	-	TGTGCCAGCAGCTTGGCGGGAAGGACCTACAATGAGCAGTTCTTC	CASSLAGRTYNEQFF
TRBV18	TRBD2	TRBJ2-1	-	TGTGCCAGCTCCCCCAAGCGGGAGGCTTACAATGAGCAGTTCTTC	CASSPKREAYNEQFF
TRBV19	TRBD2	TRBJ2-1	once	TGTGCCAGTAGTACCGGCCCCGGACTAGCGCAGTACAATGAGCAGTTCTTC	CASSTGPGLAQYNEQFF
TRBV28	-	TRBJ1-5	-	TGTGCCAGCATTGGCAGGGTCCCTTCATTAAGCAATCAGCCCCAGCATTTT	CASIGRVPSLSNQPQHF
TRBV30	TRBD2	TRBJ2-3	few	TGTGCCTGGACGCTGGGCGGGAGGCCCACAGATACGCAGTATTTT	CAWTLGGRPTDTQYF
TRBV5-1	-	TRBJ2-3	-	TGCGCCAGCAGCTTTAGGTCAGCCACAGATACGCAGTATTTT	CASSFRSATDTQYF
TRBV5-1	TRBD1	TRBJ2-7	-	TGCGCCAGCAGCTCGGACAGGCCCTCCTACGAGCAGTACTTC	CASSSDRPSYEQYF
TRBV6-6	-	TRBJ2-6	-	TGTGCCAGCAGTTACTCAGACTCTGGGGCCAACGTCCTGACTTTC	CASSYSDSGANVLTF
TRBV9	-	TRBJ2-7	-	TGTGCCAGCAGCGGAGGGTTGGAGAACGAGCAGTACTTC	CASSGGLENEQYF
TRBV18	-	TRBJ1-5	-	TGTGCCAGCTCACCGCAGGGTAGAGGCAATCAGCCCCAGCATTTT	CASSPQGRGNQPQHF
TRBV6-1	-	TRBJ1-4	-	TGTGCCAGCAGTGGGGCGTCCCTAGGGGTAACTAATGAAAAACTGTTTTTT	CASSGASLGVTNEKLFF
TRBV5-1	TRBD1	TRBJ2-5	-	TGCGCCAGCAGCTTCCAGACAGGGAGTGAGGAGACCCAGTACTTC	CASSFQTGSEETQYF
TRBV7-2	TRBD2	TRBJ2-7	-	TGTGCCAGCAGCTTAGGACTAGCGGGGACCGCCCTCCACGAGCAGTACTTC	CASSLGLAGTALHEQYF
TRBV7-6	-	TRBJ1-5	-	TGTGCCAGCAGCTTCGACAGCAATCAGCCCCAGCATTTT	CASSFDSNQPQHF
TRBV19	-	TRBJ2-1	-	TGTGCCAGTAGTATATTCGGTGCGGAAAATGAGCAGTTCTTC	CASSIFGAENEQFF
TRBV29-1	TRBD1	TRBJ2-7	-	TGCAGCGTTGAGCCCGGACAGGGTAGGCAGTACTTC	CSVEPGQGRQYF
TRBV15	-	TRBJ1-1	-	TGTGCCACCAGCAGACCGACCGGGTCGAACACTGAAGCTTTCTTT	CATSRPTGSNTEAFF
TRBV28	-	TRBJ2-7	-	TGTGCCAGCAGTGGATTTTACGAGCAGTACTTC	CASSGFYEQYF
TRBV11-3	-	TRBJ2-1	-	TGTGCCAGCAGCTTAGAGTGGCGGGCCGAGCAGTTCTTC	CASSLEWRAEQFF
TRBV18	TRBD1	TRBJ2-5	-	TGTGCCAGCTCACTGTCCCGGGACAGCACCCAGTACTTC	CASSLSRDSTQYF
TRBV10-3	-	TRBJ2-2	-	TGTGCCATCAGGGGTCAGGGAGACGGGGAGCTGTTTTTT	CAIRGQGDGELFF
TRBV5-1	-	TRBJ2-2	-	TGCGCCAGCACGGTGGTCTGGGGGGCTGACACCGGGGAGCTGTTTTTT	CASTVVWGADTGELFF
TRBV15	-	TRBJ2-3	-	TGTGCCACCAGCTTAGAGACAGATACGCAGTATTTT	CATSLETDTQYF
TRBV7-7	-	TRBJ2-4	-	TGTGCTAGCAGCTTAGAGCTAGCGTTTTGGAACATTCAGTACTTC	CASSLELAFWNIQYF